A selection of T cell receptor beta chains follows, all from one sample in a study of fetal regulatory T cell absence and autoimmunity. Sequenced by immunoSEQ multiplex PCR; TCRdb stores in-frame clones only, minus some. The table has about 95,000 clones, about two thirds seen once; the top ten hold 2%. Sequences were obtained from pancreas tissue. These receptors originate from a male donor with IPEX syndrome. The CDR3 runs from the conserved cysteine through the conserved F or W. The order of the fields is V gene, D gene, clone size, J gene, CDR3 DNA, CDR3 protein. D genes are given only for firm matches. Clone size is given for some rows only: seen once, a few or many times, or a class if the clone is expanded.

TRBV10-3	TRBD1	.	TRBJ2-7	TGTGCCATCAGAGGGACAGGGGAATACGAGCAGTACTTC	CAIRGTGEYEQYF
TRBV9	.	.	TRBJ2-7	TGTGCCAGCAGCTTCGGGTCGCTCCCCTACGAGCAGTACTTC	CASSFGSLPYEQYF
TRBV9	.	.	TRBJ1-2	TGTGCCAGCAGCGTGACTTTACGGACGGGGGATGGCTACACCTTC	CASSVTLRTGDGYTF
TRBV11-3	TRBD1	.	TRBJ2-7	TGTGCCAGCAGCTGGGACAGGGGGCGAGGGCAGTACTTC	CASSWDRGRGQYF
TRBV4-2	.	.	TRBJ1-4	TGTGCCAGCAGCCAAGATCGTGCGGTTTGGGAAAAACTGTTTTTT	CASSQDRAVWEKLFF
TRBV7-2	.	.	TRBJ2-3	TGTGCCAGCAGCTTAGGACACACAGATACGCAGTATTTT	CASSLGHTDTQYF
TRBV2	.	few	TRBJ1-2	TGTGCCAGCAGGGGAGAAGGCGGCTACACCTTC	CASRGEGGYTF
TRBV12-2	.	few	TRBJ2-7	TGTGCAAGTCGCTTACTAGCGGATATTTCCTACGAGCAGTACTTC	CASRLLADISYEQYF
TRBV7-9	TRBD1	.	TRBJ1-2	TGTGCCAGCAGCTTATCGACAGGGAACTATGGCTACACCTTC	CASSLSTGNYGYTF
TRBV10-3	.	few	TRBJ1-2	TGTGCCATCCTGACGGAGTGGCCTCTTTTGTATGGCTACACCTTC	CAILTEWPLLYGYTF